Sequencing of this TCR beta chain was carried out in a study of blood T cell repertoires in COVID-19. Some clones are missing from TCRdb's copy, which holds only in-frame ones; the method was immunoSEQ multiplex PCR. Among 200,000 to 250,000 clones listed, around 88% were seen once. This clonotype was obtained from a woman aged 50 to 65 with acute COVID-19. Sequenced input: PBMCs or T cells enriched from blood (not recorded which).

CDR3 sequence (DNA): TGTGCCAGCAGCCCCCAAGGGGGCCCTGAAGCTTTCTTT. Translating gives CASSPQGGPEAFF. The chain joins TRBV5-6 to TRBJ1-1, with TRBD1 matching over 7 bases. Losses at the gene ends were 4 bases for V and 6 bases for J; bases not matched to a gene: 6. This CDR3 contains 13 residues. Germline loops: CDR1 SGHDT, CDR2 YYEEEE.